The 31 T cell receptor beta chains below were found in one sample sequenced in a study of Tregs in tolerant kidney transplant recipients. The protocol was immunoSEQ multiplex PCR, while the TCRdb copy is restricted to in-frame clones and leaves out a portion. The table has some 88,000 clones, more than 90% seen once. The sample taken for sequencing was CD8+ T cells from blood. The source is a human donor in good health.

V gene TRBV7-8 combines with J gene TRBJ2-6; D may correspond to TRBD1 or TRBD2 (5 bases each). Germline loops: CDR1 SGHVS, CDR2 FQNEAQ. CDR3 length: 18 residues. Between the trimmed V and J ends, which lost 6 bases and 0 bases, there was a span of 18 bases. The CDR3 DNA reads TGTGCCAGCAGTCAAAGGCCGGGACCCATCTCTGGGGCCAACGTCCTGACTTTC. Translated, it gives CASSQRPGPISGANVLTF.

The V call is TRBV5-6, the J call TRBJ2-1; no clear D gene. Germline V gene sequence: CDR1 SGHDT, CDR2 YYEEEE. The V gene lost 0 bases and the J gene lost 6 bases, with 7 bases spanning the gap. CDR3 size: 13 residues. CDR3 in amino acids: CASSLGGVNEQFF. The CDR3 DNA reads TGTGCCAGCAGCTTGGGAGGAGTCAATGAGCAGTTCTTC.

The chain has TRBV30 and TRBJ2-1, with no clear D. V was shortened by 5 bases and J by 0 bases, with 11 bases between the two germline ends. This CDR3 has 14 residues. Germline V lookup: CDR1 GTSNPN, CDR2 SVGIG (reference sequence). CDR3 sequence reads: CAWAAVSSYNEQFF. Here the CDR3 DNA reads TGTGCCTGGGCGGCGGTGAGCTCCTACAATGAGCAGTTCTTC.

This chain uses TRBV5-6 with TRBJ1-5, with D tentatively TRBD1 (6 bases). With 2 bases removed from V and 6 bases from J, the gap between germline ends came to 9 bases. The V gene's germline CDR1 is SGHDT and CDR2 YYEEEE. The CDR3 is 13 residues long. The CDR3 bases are TGTGCCAGCAGCTTTCAGGGGCTTCAGCCCCAGCATTTT. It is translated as CASSFQGLQPQHF.

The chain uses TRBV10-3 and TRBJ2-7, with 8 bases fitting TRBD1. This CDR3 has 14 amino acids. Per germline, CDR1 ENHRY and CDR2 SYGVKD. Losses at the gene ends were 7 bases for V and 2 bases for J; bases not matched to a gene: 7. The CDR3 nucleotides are TGTGCCATCACCCAGGGGGCAGGCGCCTACGAGCAGTACTTC. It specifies CAITQGAGAYEQYF.

The CDR3 here is CAIADPGIQPQHF. CDR3 DNA: TGTGCCATTGCGGACCCAGGGATTCAGCCCCAGCATTTT. This sequence joins TRBV10-3 and TRBJ1-5; possibly TRBD1 for D (5 bases). Germline CDR1 ENHRY, CDR2 SYGVKD. Trimming took off 9 bases at V and 6 bases at J, with 15 bases between the two ends. This CDR3 has 13 residues.

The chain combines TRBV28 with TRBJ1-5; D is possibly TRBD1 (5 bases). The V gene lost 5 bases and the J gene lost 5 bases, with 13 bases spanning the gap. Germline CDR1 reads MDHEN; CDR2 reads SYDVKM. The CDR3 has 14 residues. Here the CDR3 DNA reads TGTGCCAGCAGTCGCTACAGGTCAGATCAGCCCCAGCATTTT. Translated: CASSRYRSDQPQHF.

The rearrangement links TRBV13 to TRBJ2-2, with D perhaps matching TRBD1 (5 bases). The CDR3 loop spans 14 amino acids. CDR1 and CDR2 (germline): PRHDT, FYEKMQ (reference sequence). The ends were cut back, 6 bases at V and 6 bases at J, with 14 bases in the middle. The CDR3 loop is CASRLKGIPGELFF. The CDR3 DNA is TGTGCCAGCAGGCTTAAGGGGATACCCGGGGAGCTGTTTTTT.

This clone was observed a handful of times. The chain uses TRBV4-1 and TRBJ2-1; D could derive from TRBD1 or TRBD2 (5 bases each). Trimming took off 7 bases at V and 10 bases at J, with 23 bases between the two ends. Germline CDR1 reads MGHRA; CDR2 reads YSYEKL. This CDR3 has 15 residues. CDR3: CASILVPGPYSEQFF. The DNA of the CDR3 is TGCGCCAGCATCTTAGTTCCGGGACCATACTCGGAGCAGTTCTTC.

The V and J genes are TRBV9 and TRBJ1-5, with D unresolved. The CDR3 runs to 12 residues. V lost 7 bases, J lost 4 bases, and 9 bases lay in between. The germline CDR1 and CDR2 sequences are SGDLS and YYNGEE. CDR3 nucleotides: TGTGCCAGCGGACCTCAGAATCAGCCCCAGCATTTT. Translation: CASGPQNQPQHF. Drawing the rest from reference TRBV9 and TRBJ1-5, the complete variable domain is DSGVTQTPKHLITATGQRVTLRCSPRSGDLSVYWYQQSLDQGLQFLIQYYNGEERAKGNILERFSAQQFPDLHSELNLSSLELGDSALYFCASGPQNQPQHFGDGTRLSIL.

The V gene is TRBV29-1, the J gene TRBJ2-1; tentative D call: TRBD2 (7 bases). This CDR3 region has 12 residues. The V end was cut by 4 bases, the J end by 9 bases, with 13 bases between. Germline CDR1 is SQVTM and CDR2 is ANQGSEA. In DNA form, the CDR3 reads TGCAGCGTTGCTGGGGGGGCCGCTGAGCAGTTCTTC. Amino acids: CSVAGGAAEQFF.

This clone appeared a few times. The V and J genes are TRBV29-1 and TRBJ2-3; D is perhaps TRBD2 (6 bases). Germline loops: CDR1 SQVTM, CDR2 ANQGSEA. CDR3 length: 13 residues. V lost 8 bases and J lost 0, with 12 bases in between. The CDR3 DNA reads TGCAGCCCCACGGGGGTCAGCACAGATACGCAGTATTTT. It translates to CSPTGVSTDTQYF.

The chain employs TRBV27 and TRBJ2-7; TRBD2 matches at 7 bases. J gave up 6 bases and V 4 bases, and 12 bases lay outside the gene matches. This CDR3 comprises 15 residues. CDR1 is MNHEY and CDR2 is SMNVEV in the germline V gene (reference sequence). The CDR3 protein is CASSSVRVASGEQYF. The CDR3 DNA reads TGTGCCAGCAGTTCCGTCAGGGTGGCTAGCGGCGAGCAGTACTTC.

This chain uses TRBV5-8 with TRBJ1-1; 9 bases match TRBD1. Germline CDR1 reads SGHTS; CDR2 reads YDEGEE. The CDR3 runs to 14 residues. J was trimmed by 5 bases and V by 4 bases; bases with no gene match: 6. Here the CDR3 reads CASSLTGGGTEAFF. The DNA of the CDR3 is TGTGCCAGCAGCCTAACAGGGGGCGGTACTGAAGCTTTCTTT.

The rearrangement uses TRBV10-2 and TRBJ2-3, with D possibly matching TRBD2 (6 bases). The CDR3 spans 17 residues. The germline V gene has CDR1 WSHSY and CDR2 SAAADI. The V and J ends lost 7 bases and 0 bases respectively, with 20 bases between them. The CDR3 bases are TGCGCCAGCATGGGGGGAAGGGCTAGTCTCAGCACAGATACGCAGTATTTT. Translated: CASMGGRASLSTDTQYF.

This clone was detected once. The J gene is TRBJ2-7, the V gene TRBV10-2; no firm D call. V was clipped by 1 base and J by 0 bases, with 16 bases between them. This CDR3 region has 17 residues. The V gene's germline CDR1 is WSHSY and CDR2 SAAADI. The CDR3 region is CASSEFMGGENSYEQYF. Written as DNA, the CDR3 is TGCGCCAGCAGTGAGTTCATGGGTGGAGAAAACTCCTACGAGCAGTACTTC.

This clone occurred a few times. CDR3 DNA sequence: TGCGCCAGCAGCCAAGACAGAACGGATAACTATGGCTACACCTTC. This sequence encodes CASSQDRTDNYGYTF. The chain carries TRBV4-1 and TRBJ1-2; no clear D gene. Germline assignment: CDR1 MGHRA and CDR2 YSYEKL. V was shortened by 0 bases and J by 1 base, with 9 bases between the two germline ends. This CDR3 contains 15 residues.

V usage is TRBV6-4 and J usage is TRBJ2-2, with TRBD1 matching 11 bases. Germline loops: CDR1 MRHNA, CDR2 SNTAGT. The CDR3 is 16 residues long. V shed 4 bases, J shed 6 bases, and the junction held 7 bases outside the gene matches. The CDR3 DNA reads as TGTGCCAGCAGTGCGGTACCGGGACAGGGGGCCGGGGAGCTGTTTTTT. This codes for CASSAVPGQGAGELFF.

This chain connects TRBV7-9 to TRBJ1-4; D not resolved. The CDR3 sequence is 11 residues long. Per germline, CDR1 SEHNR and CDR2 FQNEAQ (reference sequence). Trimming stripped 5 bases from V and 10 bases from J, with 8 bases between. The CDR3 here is CASSPYVKLFF. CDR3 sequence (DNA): TGTGCCAGCAGCCCTTACGTAAAACTGTTTTTT.

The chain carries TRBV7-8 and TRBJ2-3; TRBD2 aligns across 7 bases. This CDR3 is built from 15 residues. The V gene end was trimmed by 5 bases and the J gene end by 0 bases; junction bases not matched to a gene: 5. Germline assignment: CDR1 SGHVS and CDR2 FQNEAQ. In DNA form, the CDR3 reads TGTGCCAGCAGCCCCGGGACTACCAGCACAGATACGCAGTATTTT. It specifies CASSPGTTSTDTQYF.

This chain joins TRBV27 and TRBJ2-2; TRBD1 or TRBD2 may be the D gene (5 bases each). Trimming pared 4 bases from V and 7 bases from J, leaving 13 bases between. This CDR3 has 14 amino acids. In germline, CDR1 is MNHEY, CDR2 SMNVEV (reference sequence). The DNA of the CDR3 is TGTGCCAGCAGTTGGGGGTTTGGTAACGGGGAGCTGTTTTTT. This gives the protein CASSWGFGNGELFF.

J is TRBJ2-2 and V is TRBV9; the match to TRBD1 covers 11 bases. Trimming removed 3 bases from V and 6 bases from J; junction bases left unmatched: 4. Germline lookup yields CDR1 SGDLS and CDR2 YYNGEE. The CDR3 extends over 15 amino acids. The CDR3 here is CASSASDRGPGELFF. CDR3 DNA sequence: TGTGCCAGCAGCGCCTCGGACAGGGGGCCCGGGGAGCTGTTTTTT. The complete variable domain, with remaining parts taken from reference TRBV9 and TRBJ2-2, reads DSGVTQTPKHLITATGQRVTLRCSPRSGDLSVYWYQQSLDQGLQFLIQYYNGEERAKGNILERFSAQQFPDLHSELNLSSLELGDSALYFCASSASDRGPGELFFGEGSRLTVL.

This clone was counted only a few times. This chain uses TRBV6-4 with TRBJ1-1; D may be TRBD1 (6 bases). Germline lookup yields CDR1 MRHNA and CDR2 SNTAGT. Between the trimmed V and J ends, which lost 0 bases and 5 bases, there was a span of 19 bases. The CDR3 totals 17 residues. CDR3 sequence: CASSDSAAGDMGTEAFF. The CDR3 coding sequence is TGTGCCAGCAGTGACTCTGCCGCGGGGGACATGGGGACTGAAGCTTTCTTT.

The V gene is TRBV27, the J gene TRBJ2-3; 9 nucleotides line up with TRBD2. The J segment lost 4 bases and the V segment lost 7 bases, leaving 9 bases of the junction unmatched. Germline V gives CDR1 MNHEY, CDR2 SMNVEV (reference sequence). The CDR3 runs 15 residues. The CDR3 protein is CASIPAGGSSDTQYF. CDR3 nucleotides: TGTGCCAGCATCCCAGCGGGGGGAAGCTCAGATACGCAGTATTTT.

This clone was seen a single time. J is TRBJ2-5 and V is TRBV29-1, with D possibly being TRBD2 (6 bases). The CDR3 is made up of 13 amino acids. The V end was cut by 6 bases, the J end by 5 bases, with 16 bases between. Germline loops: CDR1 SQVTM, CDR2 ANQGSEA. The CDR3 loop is CSVDRASVETQYF. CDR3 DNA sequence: TGCAGCGTGGACCGGGCTAGCGTGGAGACCCAGTACTTC.

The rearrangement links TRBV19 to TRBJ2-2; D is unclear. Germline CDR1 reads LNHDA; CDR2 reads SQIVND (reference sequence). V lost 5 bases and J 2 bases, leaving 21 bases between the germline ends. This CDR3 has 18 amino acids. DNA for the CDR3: TGTGCCAGTAGTCCTGGGATGTTATTCCGCTTAAACACCGGGGAGCTGTTTTTT. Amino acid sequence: CASSPGMLFRLNTGELFF. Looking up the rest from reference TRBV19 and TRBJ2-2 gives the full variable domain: DGGITQSPKYLFRKEGQNVTLSCEQNLNHDAMYWYRQDPGQGLRLIYYSQIVNDFQKGDIAEGYSVSREKKESFPLTVTSAQKNPTAFYLCASSPGMLFRLNTGELFFGEGSRLTVL.

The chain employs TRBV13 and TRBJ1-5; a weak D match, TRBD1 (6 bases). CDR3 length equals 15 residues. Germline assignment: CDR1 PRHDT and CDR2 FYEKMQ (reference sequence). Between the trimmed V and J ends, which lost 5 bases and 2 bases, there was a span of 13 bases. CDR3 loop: CASSTRGGGNQPQHF. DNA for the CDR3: TGTGCCAGCAGCACCAGGGGCGGAGGCAATCAGCCCCAGCATTTT.

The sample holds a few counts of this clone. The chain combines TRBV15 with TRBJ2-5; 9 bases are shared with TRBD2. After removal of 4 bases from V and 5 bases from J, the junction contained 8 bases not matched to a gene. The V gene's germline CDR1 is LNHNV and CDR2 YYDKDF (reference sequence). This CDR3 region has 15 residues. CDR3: CATSIEGGGAETQYF. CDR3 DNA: TGTGCCACCAGCATAGAAGGCGGGGGGGCCGAGACCCAGTACTTC.

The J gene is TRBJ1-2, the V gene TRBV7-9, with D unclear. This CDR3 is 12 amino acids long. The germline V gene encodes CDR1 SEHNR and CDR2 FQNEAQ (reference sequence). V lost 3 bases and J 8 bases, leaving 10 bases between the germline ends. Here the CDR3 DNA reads TGTGCCAGCAGCTTCATGGGAAACGGCTACACCTTC. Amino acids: CASSFMGNGYTF.

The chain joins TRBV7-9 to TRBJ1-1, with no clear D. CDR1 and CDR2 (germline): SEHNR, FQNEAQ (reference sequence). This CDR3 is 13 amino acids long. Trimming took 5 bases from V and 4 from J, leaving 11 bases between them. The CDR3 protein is CASSVAGITEAFF. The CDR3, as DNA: TGTGCCAGCAGCGTCGCCGGGATCACTGAAGCTTTCTTT.

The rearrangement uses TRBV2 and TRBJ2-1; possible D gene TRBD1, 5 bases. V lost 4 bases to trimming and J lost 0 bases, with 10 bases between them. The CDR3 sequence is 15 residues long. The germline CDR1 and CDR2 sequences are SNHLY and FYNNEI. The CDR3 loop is CASSVTGSSYNEQFF. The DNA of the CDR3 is TGTGCCAGCAGTGTAACAGGAAGCTCCTACAATGAGCAGTTCTTC.